This T cell receptor (beta chain) is drawn from a study of T cell responses to AZD1222 COVID-19 vaccine. Findings of the study overall: Donors were largely white British and mainly female; clonal diversity was possibly underestimated. Vaccine-associated CD4 TCRs ranged over spike, dominating at 160-218 and 743-854. Close to half of all spike-specific TCRs reportedly target regions of the variants that are unmutated. With two AZD1222 doses given, Spike-specific TCR breadth and depth both rose.

In regard to this clone: Its target is unknown.

Looked up from germline, CDR1 is LNHDA and CDR2 is SQIVND (reference sequence). The CDR3 is made up of 15 amino acids. Trimming pared 4 bases from V and 3 bases from J, leaving 15 bases between. Profiled with immunoSEQ multiplex PCR; TCRdb holds only in-frame clones, not every one. The sample records about 150,000 clones, 70% to 90% being singletons. This receptor was identified in an adult who received the AZD1222 COVID-19 vaccine. The sequencing used peripheral blood, collected 28 days after the second AZD1222 dose. This chain uses TRBV19 with TRBJ2-5; the D gene is possibly TRBD2 (6 bases). CDR3: CASSTSRGKKETQYF. As DNA, the CDR3 is TGTGCCAGTAGTACTTCCCGGGGGAAAAAAGAGACCCAGTACTTC.